Listed here are 19 T cell receptor beta chains from one sample, sequenced in a study of blood T cells in healthy people across ages. The second PCR ran roughly 7 to 12 cycles with a sample-barcoded 5' primer and J-beta primers. TCRdb reprocessed the 5' RACE reads with MiXCR, giving one entry per CDR3 protein. The sample has 2 million or so distinct CDR3 sequences, around half seen once. Sequencing used blood. The receptors shown here come from a woman aged 40-49 years in good health.

Only one count was recorded for this clonotype. CDR3 DNA: TGCAGTGCTAGAGATCCTTACTGGACTAGCGGGGGTGGTAATGAGCAGTTCTTC. This translates into CSARDPYWTSGGGNEQFF. The rearrangement joins TRBV20-1 to TRBJ2-7, with 13 bases fitting TRBD2. Matching the DNA end better, TRBJ2-1 makes the J call doubtful. From germline, CDR1 is DFQATT and CDR2 SNEGSKA (reference sequence). The CDR3 is made up of 18 amino acids.

This clonotype was seen more than once but under ten times. This chain connects TRBV27 to TRBJ2-4; possibly TRBD1 for D (5 bases). The CDR3 has 18 amino acids. Trimming removed 3 bases at V and 3 bases at J, with 21 bases between. Germline values: CDR1 MNHEY, CDR2 SMNVEV (reference sequence). DNA for the CDR3: TGTGCCAGCAGTTTTTTCTCCCGGCAGGGTCCTTACAAAAACATTCAGTACTTC. It encodes CASSFFSRQGPYKNIQYF.

This clonotype was counted a few times. The rearrangement uses TRBV28 and TRBJ2-1; no firm D call. The CDR3 has 18 amino acids. The V gene's germline CDR1 is MDHEN and CDR2 SYDVKM. The V end lost 5 bases, the J end lost 0 bases, and 20 bases lay between the germline ends. The CDR3 sequence: CASSLPMGSPSSYNEQFF. In DNA, the CDR3 is TGTGCCAGCAGTCTTCCCATGGGTTCCCCCAGCTCCTACAATGAGCAGTTCTTC.

The chain has TRBV7-9 and TRBJ2-7; D possibly uses TRBD1 or TRBD2 (5 bases each). Germline V gives CDR1 SEHNR, CDR2 FQNEAQ (reference sequence). The CDR3 contains 18 residues. Trimming took 1 base from V and 0 from J, leaving 19 bases between them. CDR3 residues: CASSLVQVARGHSYEQYF. CDR3 DNA sequence: TGTGCCAGCAGCTTAGTACAGGTCGCCCGGGGCCACTCCTACGAGCAGTACTTC. Full variable domain (rest looked up from reference TRBV7-9 and TRBJ2-7): DTGVSQNPRHKITKRGQNVTFRCDPISEHNRLYWYRQTLGQGPEFLTYFQNEAQLEKSRLLSDRFSAERPKGSFSTLEIQRTEQGDSAMYLCASSLVQVARGHSYEQYFGPGTRLTVT.

This clonotype was detected only a few times. The rearrangement joins TRBV20-1 to TRBJ2-3; TRBD2 agrees at 8 bases. Germline CDR1 and CDR2: DFQATT and SNEGSKA (reference sequence). With V trimmed by 1 base and J by 3 bases, 3 bases remained unmatched. The CDR3 totals 14 residues. The CDR3 coding sequence is TGCAGTGCTAGAGCGGGGGGGTTAACAGATACGCAGTATTTT. Protein sequence: CSARAGGLTDTQYF.

This clonotype was observed a few times. The chain has TRBV27 and TRBJ2-5, with a tentative D call TRBD2 (6 bases). Germline CDR1 and CDR2: MNHEY and SMNVEV (reference sequence). Trimming took off 4 bases at V and 3 bases at J, with 15 bases between the two ends. The CDR3 consists of 15 residues. The CDR3 here is CASSSRRGGEETQYF. The DNA for the CDR3 is TGTGCCAGCAGTTCGCGGCGGGGTGGGGAAGAGACCCAGTACTTC.

The chain has TRBV20-1 and TRBJ2-3; D remains ambiguous. V was pared by 0 bases and J by 2 bases, with 15 bases between. The CDR3 runs to 16 residues. The germline V gene has CDR1 DFQATT and CDR2 SNEGSKA (reference sequence). In DNA form, the CDR3 reads TGCAGTGCTAGAGACCCATCGATGCCCCACACAGATACGCAGTATTTT. Encoded protein: CSARDPSMPHTDTQYF.

Only a few counts were recorded for this clonotype. The gene calls are TRBV20-1 and TRBJ1-1, with a tentative D call TRBD1 (6 bases). Looked up from germline, CDR1 is DFQATT and CDR2 is SNEGSKA (reference sequence). Trimming removed 5 bases at V and 1 base at J, with 11 bases between. CDR3 length: 13 amino acids. The CDR3 region has the DNA TGCAGTGCTGGGGGCAGGACGAACACTGAAGCTTTCTTT. This gives the protein CSAGGRTNTEAFF.

The gene calls are TRBV12-3 or TRBV12-4 and TRBJ2-5; possible D gene TRBD1, 6 bases. CDR3 length: 15 residues. V lost 4 bases to trimming and J lost 2 bases, with 14 bases between them. CDR3 sequence reads: CASSSPRDIQETQYF. CDR3 sequence (DNA): TGTGCCAGCAGTTCGCCCCGGGACATACAAGAGACCCAGTACTTC.

With respect to this clonotype: A much more abundant neighbour one base away suggests this may be a read error. V is TRBV7-9 and J is TRBJ2-6, with D possibly being TRBD1 (6 bases). V shed 6 bases and J shed 2 bases, with 11 bases lying between them. CDR1 is SEHNR, CDR2 FQNEAQ, per germline (reference sequence). The CDR3 is made up of 15 amino acids. CDR3 in amino acids: CASSQDSPGANVLTF. The CDR3 bases are TGTGCCAGCAGTCAGGACAGCCCTGGGGCCAACGTCCTGACTTTC.

This clonotype was observed once. The chain employs TRBV19 and TRBJ1-1; D is possibly TRBD1 (6 bases). V was cut by 6 bases and J by 11 bases, with 10 bases left in between. CDR3 size: 10 residues. CDR1 is LNHDA, CDR2 SQIVND, per germline (reference sequence). CDR3 region: CASRQGHAFF. CDR3 DNA: TGTGCCAGTAGGCAGGGGCACGCTTTCTTT.

This clonotype was seen only once. The CDR3 sequence: CSASENEKLFF. CDR3 coding DNA: TGCAGTGCTTCAGAAAATGAAAAACTGTTTTTT. The chain is built from TRBV20-1 and TRBJ1-4; D gene ambiguous. The V gene lost 5 bases and the J gene lost 5 bases, with 6 bases spanning the gap. Looked up from germline, CDR1 is DFQATT and CDR2 is SNEGSKA (reference sequence). CDR3 length: 11 residues.

The chain employs TRBV27 and TRBJ1-5, with D unclear. Trimming took off 7 bases at V and 5 bases at J, with 15 bases between the two ends. The CDR3 contains 14 residues. Germline-derived CDR1 and CDR2 are MNHEY and SMNVEV (reference sequence). The CDR3 DNA reads as TGTGCCAGCAATCCATTCGGTCACGATCAGCCCCAGCATTTT. Encoded protein: CASNPFGHDQPQHF.

This clonotype was detected only a few times. The rearrangement uses TRBV4-1 and TRBJ2-3; unclear D gene. The CDR3 loop spans 19 amino acids. Germline CDR1 is MGHRA and CDR2 is YSYEKL. Trimming took off 0 bases at V and 1 base at J, with 20 bases between the two ends. CDR3 region: CASSQEGLRLSERTDTQYF. CDR3 sequence (DNA): TGCGCCAGCAGCCAAGAGGGCCTAAGACTCTCAGAACGCACAGATACGCAGTATTTT.

This clonotype was counted a few times. The V and J genes are TRBV10-3 and TRBJ2-3, with D possibly being TRBD1 or TRBD2 (6 bases each). V was trimmed by 4 bases and J by 2 bases, leaving 19 bases between them. The CDR3 runs 17 residues. Germline CDR1 ENHRY, CDR2 SYGVKD. CDR3 region: CAISALEGEPLTDTQYF. The CDR3, as DNA: TGTGCCATCAGTGCCCTGGAGGGGGAGCCTCTCACAGATACGCAGTATTTT.

The gene calls are TRBV20-1 and TRBJ2-7; 8 bases fit TRBD1. V trimming: 4 bases; J trimming: 2 bases; junction bases outside the gene matches: 7. Germline V gene data show CDR1 as DFQATT and CDR2 as SNEGSKA (reference sequence). The CDR3 loop spans 14 amino acids. In DNA, the CDR3 is TGCAGTGCTACTATCGAGACAGGGGCCTACGAGCAGTACTTC. Translation: CSATIETGAYEQYF.

The V and J genes are TRBV2 and TRBJ1-5; 11 nucleotides match TRBD1. This CDR3 contains 16 residues. V shed 4 bases, J shed 2 bases, and the junction held 4 bases outside the gene matches. Germline V gene sequence: CDR1 SNHLY, CDR2 FYNNEI. DNA for the CDR3: TGTGCCAGCAGTGGGACAGGGGGCGCCGGCAATCAGCCCCAGCATTTT. It is translated as CASSGTGGAGNQPQHF.

The rearrangement uses TRBV28 and TRBJ2-6, with D hard to call. Trimming removed 8 bases from V and 1 base from J, with 9 bases in between. Germline loops: CDR1 MDHEN, CDR2 SYDVKM. The CDR3 has 14 amino acids. The CDR3 nucleotides are TGTGCCAGCGGCTTGGATTCTGGGGCCAACGTCCTGACTTTC. This sequence encodes CASGLDSGANVLTF.

This clonotype showed up just once. The rearrangement links TRBV7-3 to TRBJ2-1; 9 nucleotides agree with TRBD2. Germline CDR1 reads SGHTA; CDR2 reads FQGTGA. The CDR3 loop spans 14 amino acids. The junction had 1 base not matched to a gene; V was cut back by 0 bases and J by 7 bases. CDR3 protein: CASSLTLAGNEQFF. The CDR3 DNA reads TGTGCCAGCAGCTTAACCCTAGCGGGGAATGAGCAGTTCTTC. The full variable domain, completed using reference TRBV7-3 and TRBJ2-1, is GAGVSQTPSNKVTEKGKYVELRCDPISGHTALYWYRQSLGQGPEFLIYFQGTGAADDSGLPNDRFFAVRPEGSVSTLKIQRTERGDSAVYLCASSLTLAGNEQFFGPGTRLTVL.